One and the same sample provided the 21 T cell receptor beta chains below, sequenced in a study of shared clonotypes between healthy human individuals. TCRdb's table, derived via immunoSEQ multiplex PCR, lists solely in-frame clones and lacks some. The data show about 1.5 million clones, 98% seen once. The material sequenced was naive CD4+ T cells sorted from blood. As to subset: CD45RA+ positively selected. These TCRs come from a man aged 25 to 40 in good health.

J is TRBJ2-1 and V is TRBV14, with D perhaps matching TRBD1 (6 bases). The CDR3 is 14 amino acids. Germline lookup yields CDR1 SGHDN and CDR2 FVKESK. Trimming pared 2 bases from V and 15 bases from J, leaving 20 bases between. DNA of the CDR3: TGTGCCAGCAGCCAAAGTCGATCGAGGACAGCGCGGTTCTTC. Amino acid sequence: CASSQSRSRTARFF.

A single count supports this clone. The CDR3 bases are TGTGCCAGCAGCTTGGGGACTCGTGACGAGCAGTACTTC. It yields the protein CASSLGTRDEQYF. The chain links TRBV5-4 to TRBJ2-7, with D tentatively TRBD2 (5 bases). Germline assignment: CDR1 SGHNT and CDR2 YYREEE (reference sequence). The length of the CDR3 is 13 residues. V shed 0 bases and J shed 5 bases, with 9 bases lying between them.

This chain joins TRBV18 and TRBJ2-3, with D perhaps matching TRBD1 or TRBD2 (6 bases each). The CDR3 spans 16 residues. Per the germline V gene, CDR1 is KGHSH and CDR2 is LQKENI. Trimming took 4 bases from V and 5 from J, leaving 19 bases between them. The CDR3 DNA sequence: TGTGCCAGCTCACACGAAACAGGGACTCTCTTAGATACGCAGTATTTT. This codes for CASSHETGTLLDTQYF.

V usage is TRBV6-6 and J usage is TRBJ2-2; TRBD2 agrees at 8 bases. The CDR3 loop spans 15 amino acids. V dropped 5 bases and J dropped 4; count of bases not matched to a gene: 6. Looked up from germline, CDR1 is MNHNY and CDR2 is SVGAGI (reference sequence). CDR3 in DNA: TGTGCCAGCAGTGCCCTCAGCGGGAGCACCGGGGAGCTGTTTTTT. This encodes CASSALSGSTGELFF.

The chain has TRBV5-4 and TRBJ2-7; D call uncertain. Trimming pared 5 bases from V and 3 bases from J, leaving 9 bases between. This CDR3 has 12 residues. Germline assignment: CDR1 SGHNT and CDR2 YYREEE (reference sequence). CDR3 DNA: TGTGCCAGCAGTCTGGGGTTCTACGAGCAGTACTTC. It specifies CASSLGFYEQYF.

V usage is TRBV5-5 and J usage is TRBJ2-5; 10 nucleotides line up with TRBD2. This CDR3 has 16 residues. Germline CDR1 SGHKS, CDR2 YYEKEE (reference sequence). With 2 bases clipped from V and 4 bases from J, the junction kept 8 bases outside the gene matches. The CDR3 region is CASSFLSSGSLETQYF. The CDR3 nucleotides read TGTGCCAGCAGCTTCTTGTCTAGCGGGAGTTTAGAGACCCAGTACTTC.

The chain recombines TRBV27 with TRBJ2-5; D assignment may be TRBD1 or TRBD2 (5 bases each). Germline V gene sequence: CDR1 MNHEY, CDR2 SMNVEV (reference sequence). V was cut by 8 bases and J by 5 bases, with 15 bases left in between. CDR3 length: 13 amino acids. The CDR3 DNA reads TGTGCCAGCCGGTTGGGGCCGGGGGAGACCCAGTACTTC. Amino acids: CASRLGPGETQYF.

The V gene is TRBV15, the J gene TRBJ2-3; 9 bases fit TRBD1. There are 17 residues in the CDR3. Germline-derived CDR1 and CDR2 are LNHNV and YYDKDF (reference sequence). After removal of 5 bases from V and 1 base from J, the junction contained 10 bases not matched to a gene. The CDR3 sequence is CATSHPYRGRGTDTQYF. The CDR3 coding sequence is TGTGCCACCAGCCATCCATACAGGGGGCGAGGCACAGATACGCAGTATTTT.

CDR3 loop: CASSFGQGNGYTF. DNA for the CDR3: TGTGCCAGTAGCTTCGGACAGGGAAATGGCTACACCTTC. The rearrangement uses TRBV19 and TRBJ1-2, with 8 bases identical to TRBD1. CDR1 is LNHDA and CDR2 is SQIVND in the germline V gene (reference sequence). J gave up 6 bases and V 6 bases, and 6 bases lay outside the gene matches. The CDR3 runs to 13 residues.

This clone was picked up one time. The V and J genes are TRBV29-1 and TRBJ1-2, with D perhaps matching TRBD1 (6 bases). This CDR3 comprises 12 residues. CDR1 and CDR2 from the germline V gene are SQVTM and ANQGSEA. V shed 7 bases and J shed 4 bases, with 13 bases lying between them. The CDR3 DNA is TGCAGCGAAATACAGGGTGGCTATGGCTACACCTTC. This encodes CSEIQGGYGYTF.

In its sample, this clone was seen once. The rearrangement uses TRBV7-9 and TRBJ2-7; the D gene is possibly TRBD2 (5 bases). The CDR3 length is 17 residues. Trimming removed 2 bases from V and 1 base from J, with 18 bases in between. Germline V lookup: CDR1 SEHNR, CDR2 FQNEAQ (reference sequence). In DNA form, the CDR3 reads TGTGCCAGCAGCTTATTTCGACCCGGGAACATTTCCTACGAGCAGTACTTC. Its protein is CASSLFRPGNISYEQYF.

This clone was seen once. The gene calls are TRBV7-2 and TRBJ1-4; D might be TRBD1 (5 bases). Germline-derived CDR1 and CDR2 are SGHTA and FQGNSA. The length of the CDR3 is 16 residues. V lost 5 bases, J lost 6 bases, and 19 bases lay in between. CDR3 loop: CASSPLGRLDYEKLFF. The CDR3 coding sequence is TGTGCCAGCAGCCCATTGGGACGCTTAGACTATGAAAAACTGTTTTTT.

This clone showed up just once. This sequence joins TRBV7-6 and TRBJ2-5; 13 bases fit TRBD2. The V and J ends lost 5 bases and 0 bases, in that order; junction bases with no gene match: 9. This CDR3 is built from 18 residues. Per germline, CDR1 SGHVS and CDR2 FNYEAQ. CDR3 residues: CASSPGLAGVPHQETQYF. As DNA, the CDR3 is TGTGCCAGCAGCCCTGGACTAGCGGGAGTACCCCACCAAGAGACCCAGTACTTC.

The J gene is TRBJ2-3, the V gene TRBV4-1, with 8 nucleotides matching TRBD1. V shed 0 bases and J 3 bases; nucleotides not matched to a gene: 20. The germline CDR1 and CDR2 sequences are MGHRA and YSYEKL. This CDR3 is 21 amino acids long. The CDR3 DNA sequence: TGCGCCAGCAGCCAAGAGAGGACAGGGCGTTCGAGCCTTCCCTCGACAGATACGCAGTATTTT. This translates into CASSQERTGRSSLPSTDTQYF.

This clone was detected only once. This chain uses TRBV28 with TRBJ2-1; TRBD1 matches at 8 bases. The trim removed 10 bases at V and 2 bases at J, leaving 4 bases unmatched. The germline V gene has CDR1 MDHEN and CDR2 SYDVKM. CDR3 size: 13 residues. CDR3 nucleotide sequence: TGTGCCACTTCAGGGGGCGCCTACAATGAGCAGTTCTTC. Translation: CATSGGAYNEQFF.

The V and J genes are TRBV6-5 and TRBJ2-3, with unresolved D. The germline V and J ends were trimmed by 7 bases and 0 bases, with 2 bases remaining between them. The germline V gene encodes CDR1 MNHEY and CDR2 SVGAGI. CDR3 length equals 11 residues. CDR3 bases: TGTGCCAGCACCAGCACAGATACGCAGTATTTT. As protein: CASTSTDTQYF.

The chain joins TRBV7-2 to TRBJ1-2; tentatively, D is TRBD1 (6 bases). The V and J ends lost 1 base and 4 bases respectively, with 16 bases between them. Germline-derived CDR1 and CDR2 are SGHTA and FQGNSA. The CDR3 spans 16 residues. This CDR3 reads CASSLGVVWGAYGYTF. CDR3 nucleotide sequence: TGTGCCAGCAGCTTAGGAGTCGTTTGGGGGGCCTATGGCTACACCTTC. The complete variable domain, with remaining parts taken from reference TRBV7-2 and TRBJ1-2, reads GAGVSQSPSNKVTEKGKDVELRCDPISGHTALYWYRQSLGQGLEFLIYFQGNSAPDKSGLPSDRFSAERTGGSVSTLTIQRTQQEDSAVYLCASSLGVVWGAYGYTFGSGTRLTVV.

The genes are TRBV28 and TRBJ1-1; 10 bases agree with TRBD1. CDR1 is MDHEN, CDR2 SYDVKM, per germline. The CDR3 sequence is 16 residues long. V lost 4 bases and J lost 3; bases outside the gene matches: 8. The CDR3 loop reads CASSYGQGDPYTEAFF. CDR3 DNA sequence: TGTGCCAGCAGTTACGGACAGGGGGACCCTTACACTGAAGCTTTCTTT.

V gene TRBV5-1 combines with J gene TRBJ2-2; TRBD2 might be the D (6 bases). The CDR3 consists of 16 residues. The V gene lost 4 bases and the J gene lost 0 bases, with 13 bases spanning the gap. Germline V gene sequence: CDR1 SGHRS, CDR2 YFSETQ. CDR3 nucleotide sequence: TGCGCCAGCAGCCCCGCCCGCGGGACGAACACCGGGGAGCTGTTTTTT. This gives the protein CASSPARGTNTGELFF. Full variable domain (missing parts from reference TRBV5-1 and TRBJ2-2): KAGVTQTPRYLIKTRGQQVTLSCSPISGHRSVSWYQQTPGQGLQFLFEYFSETQRNKGNFPGRFSGRQFSNSRSEMNVSTLELGDSALYLCASSPARGTNTGELFFGEGSRLTVL.

The chain has TRBV19 and TRBJ1-5, with unresolved D. The CDR3 contains 15 residues. Germline V gene lookup returns CDR1 LNHDA and CDR2 SQIVND (reference sequence). V gave up 3 bases and J gave up 4 bases, with 13 bases separating them. The CDR3 loop is CASSILPGPNQPQHF. The CDR3 nucleotides are TGTGCCAGTAGTATCCTCCCGGGCCCGAATCAGCCCCAGCATTTT.

The chain couples TRBV6-6 to TRBJ2-1, with 11 bases that match TRBD2. Germline V gene data show CDR1 as MNHNY and CDR2 as SVGAGI (reference sequence). CDR3 size: 16 residues. V lost 6 bases, J lost 4 bases, and 8 bases stayed unmatched. CDR3 bases: TGTGCCAGCAGGAATTCAGGGACTAGCGGTTACAATGAGCAGTTCTTC. Translated: CASRNSGTSGYNEQFF.